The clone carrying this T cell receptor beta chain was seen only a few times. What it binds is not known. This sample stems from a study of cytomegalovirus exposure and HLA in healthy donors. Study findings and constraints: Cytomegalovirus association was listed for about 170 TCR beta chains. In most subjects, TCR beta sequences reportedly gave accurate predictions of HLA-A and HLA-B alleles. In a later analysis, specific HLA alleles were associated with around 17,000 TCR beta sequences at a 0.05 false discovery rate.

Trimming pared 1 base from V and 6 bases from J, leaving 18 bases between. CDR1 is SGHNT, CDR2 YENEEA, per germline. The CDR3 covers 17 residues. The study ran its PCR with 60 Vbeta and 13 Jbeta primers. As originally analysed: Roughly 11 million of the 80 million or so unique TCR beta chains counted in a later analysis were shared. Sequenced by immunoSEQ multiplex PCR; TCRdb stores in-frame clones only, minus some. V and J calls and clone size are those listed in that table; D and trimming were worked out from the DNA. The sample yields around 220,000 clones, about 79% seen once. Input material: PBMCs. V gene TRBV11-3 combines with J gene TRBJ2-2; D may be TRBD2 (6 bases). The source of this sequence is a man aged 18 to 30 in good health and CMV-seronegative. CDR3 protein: CASSLGMTSGLAGELFF. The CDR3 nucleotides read TGTGCCAGCAGCTTAGGAATGACTAGTGGGTTGGCCGGGGAGCTGTTTTTT.